The 30 T cell receptor beta chains given below trace back to one sample, sequenced in a study of blood T cells in healthy people across ages. For the second PCR, which ran for about 6 to 11 cycles, a sample-barcoded 5' primer and a J-beta primer mix were used. TCRdb itself ran the 5' RACE reads through MiXCR, one entry per CDR3 protein. The sample has approximately 1,700,000 distinct CDR3 sequences, roughly 43% seen once. Material: blood. These receptors all stem from a human donor in good health.

The chain links TRBV3-1 to TRBJ2-5; 8 nucleotides line up with TRBD2. Germline V gives CDR1 LGHDT, CDR2 YNNKEL (reference sequence). The CDR3 totals 15 residues. V trimming: 1 base; J trimming: 7 bases; junction bases outside the gene matches: 8. In nucleotides, the CDR3 is TGTGCCAGCAGCCAAGGGTTAGCGGGAACGGGGACCCAGTACTTC. It specifies CASSQGLAGTGTQYF.

The chain uses TRBV29-1 and TRBJ2-5, with D possibly matching TRBD1 (6 bases). Germline lookup yields CDR1 SQVTM and CDR2 ANQGSEA. With 2 bases removed from V and 1 base from J, the gap between germline ends came to 11 bases. The length of the CDR3 is 14 residues. CDR3 in DNA: TGCAGCGTTGAACCACAGGGATTCCAAGAGACCCAGTACTTC. Residues: CSVEPQGFQETQYF.

This clonotype was seen more than once but under ten times. The chain employs TRBV7-9 and TRBJ1-4; D might be TRBD1 (5 bases). V was pared by 6 bases and J by 6 bases, with 17 bases between. This CDR3 contains 15 residues. The germline CDR1 and CDR2 sequences are SEHNR and FQNEAQ (reference sequence). The CDR3 coding sequence is TGTGCCAGCAGAACAGGTTGGGATCCCGATGAAAAACTGTTTTTT. This codes for CASRTGWDPDEKLFF.

The J gene is TRBJ2-1, the V gene TRBV5-1; 8 bases are a match to TRBD1. V lost 4 bases and J lost 3; bases outside the gene matches: 6. This CDR3 contains 15 residues. Germline CDR1 reads SGHRS; CDR2 reads YFSETQ. The CDR3 nucleotides read TGCGCCAGCAGCAAAATAGGACAGGGCTACAATGAGCAGTTCTTC. It translates to CASSKIGQGYNEQFF.

This clonotype was counted once. The gene calls are TRBV12-3 or TRBV12-4 and TRBJ2-3; weak D call: TRBD1 (5 bases). CDR3 length: 15 residues. The germline V and J ends were trimmed by 4 bases and 2 bases, with 13 bases remaining between them. The CDR3 spells CASSYRQIDTDTQYF. CDR3 nucleotides: TGTGCCAGCAGTTACCGACAGATAGACACAGATACGCAGTATTTT.

This chain connects TRBV7-9 to TRBJ1-6; D call uncertain. This CDR3 spans 14 amino acids. Germline lookup yields CDR1 SEHNR and CDR2 FQNEAQ (reference sequence). The V end lost 5 bases, the J end lost 9 bases, and 14 bases lay between the germline ends. CDR3 region: CASSPQAGGSPLHF. The CDR3 DNA follows: TGTGCCAGCAGCCCCCAGGCGGGAGGTTCACCCCTCCACTTT. The entire variable domain, with the rest obtained from reference TRBV7-9 and TRBJ1-6, is as follows: DTGVSQNPRHKITKRGQNVTFRCDPISEHNRLYWYRQTLGQGPEFLTYFQNEAQLEKSRLLSDRFSAERPKGSFSTLEIQRTEQGDSAMYLCASSPQAGGSPLHFGNGTRLTVT.

At least ten counts were recorded for this clonotype. V gene TRBV5-1 combines with J gene TRBJ1-1; 7 positions match TRBD1. Trimming took 7 bases from V and 7 from J; bases not matched to a gene: 13. Germline V gene data show CDR1 as SGHRS and CDR2 as YFSETQ. CDR3 length equals 14 residues. The CDR3 is CASAILTGDNEAFF. CDR3 nucleotide sequence: TGCGCCAGCGCTATACTCACAGGGGATAATGAAGCTTTCTTT.

In its sample, this clonotype was seen a few times. V and J are TRBV3-1 and TRBJ2-1; TRBD2 might be the D (6 bases). V was clipped by 5 bases and J by 0 bases, with 11 bases between them. Germline CDR1 is LGHDT and CDR2 is YNNKEL (reference sequence). CDR3 length: 15 amino acids. The chain's CDR3 is CASSDGGSSYNEQFF. The CDR3 nucleotides read TGTGCCAGCAGCGATGGGGGGAGCTCCTACAATGAGCAGTTCTTC.

The sample holds a few counts of this clonotype. The chain uses TRBV5-1 and TRBJ2-1; 7 bases fit TRBD1. CDR3 size: 16 residues. The germline CDR1 and CDR2 sequences are SGHRS and YFSETQ. V dropped 0 bases and J dropped 3; count of bases not matched to a gene: 6. The CDR3 bases are TGCGCCAGCAGCTTGGTTGGGACAGATTACTACAATGAGCAGTTCTTC. Its protein product is CASSLVGTDYYNEQFF.

This clonotype was detected a few times. This chain uses TRBV10-3 with TRBJ2-3; D possibly corresponds to TRBD1 (6 bases). Between the trimmed V and J ends, which lost 0 bases and 3 bases, there was a span of 16 bases. The V gene's germline CDR1 is ENHRY and CDR2 SYGVKD. CDR3 length equals 17 residues. CDR3 nucleotides: TGTGCCATCAGTGAGTCCGGTACAGGGTATGAGACAGATACGCAGTATTTT. Residues: CAISESGTGYETDTQYF.

This chain joins TRBV11-2 and TRBJ2-7; D remains unclear. The J call may be wrong; the DNA end is better matched by TRBJ2-5. This CDR3 has 12 amino acids. CDR1 and CDR2 from the germline V gene are SGHAT and FQNNGV. The CDR3 bases are TGTGCCAGCGCTATGAGTTGGGAGACCCAGTACTTC. Translating gives CASAMSWETQYF.

The chain is built from TRBV6-5 and TRBJ2-7, with a tentative D call TRBD1 (6 bases). CDR1 is MNHEY and CDR2 is SVGAGI in the germline V gene. This CDR3 has 15 amino acids. V was shortened by 5 bases and J by 4 bases, with 18 bases between the two germline ends. The CDR3 DNA sequence: TGTGCCAGCAGTCGCAGTCCAGGGGAGAGGTACGAGCAGTACTTC. This sequence encodes CASSRSPGERYEQYF.

The chain has TRBV7-2 and TRBJ2-4; the match to TRBD1 covers 8 bases. Germline CDR1 SGHTA, CDR2 FQGNSA. Trimming at V came to 0 bases and at J to 7 bases, leaving 5 bases not matched to a gene. The CDR3 contains 15 residues. CDR3: CASSLAGTGVNIQYF. CDR3 DNA sequence: TGTGCCAGCAGCTTAGCAGGGACAGGCGTCAACATTCAGTACTTC.

The V gene is TRBV21-1, the J gene TRBJ2-1; TRBD2, the table's D call, lacks a check against the DNA. TRBV21-1 is a documented pseudogene. The CDR3 extends over 20 amino acids. As DNA, the CDR3 is TGTGCCAGCAGCAAAGCGCTCGGGTTATCCGGGACTCCCGGTAGCCATGAGCAGTTCTTC. It specifies CASSKALGLSGTPGSHEQFF.

V and J are TRBV29-1 and TRBJ2-7, with TRBD1 matching over 8 bases. The CDR3 loop spans 15 amino acids. With V trimmed by 6 bases and J by 2 bases, 12 bases remained unmatched. Germline lookup yields CDR1 SQVTM and CDR2 ANQGSEA. The chain's CDR3 is CSVGRSGTGAYEQYF. CDR3 in DNA: TGCAGCGTCGGCCGATCCGGGACAGGAGCCTACGAGCAGTACTTC.

The chain uses TRBV7-2 and TRBJ1-2; D might be TRBD1 (5 bases). The CDR3 covers 15 residues. Per germline, CDR1 SGHTA and CDR2 FQGNSA. Trimming took 5 bases from V and 4 from J, leaving 17 bases between them. The chain's CDR3 is CASSPNTGYGYGYTF. CDR3 DNA sequence: TGTGCCAGCAGCCCAAATACAGGTTACGGCTATGGCTACACCTTC.

V is TRBV29-1 and J is TRBJ2-3; the D call may be TRBD1 or TRBD2 (6 bases each). The CDR3 is 11 amino acids. V dropped 3 bases and J dropped 8 bases, with 9 bases sitting between them. Germline lookup yields CDR1 SQVTM and CDR2 ANQGSEA. The CDR3: CSVDRGGTQYF. The CDR3 DNA sequence: TGCAGCGTTGACAGGGGAGGTACGCAGTATTTT.

The J gene is TRBJ2-1, the V gene TRBV6-1; 7 bases are shared with TRBD1. V shed 4 bases, J shed 5 bases, and the junction held 11 bases outside the gene matches. Germline values: CDR1 MNHNS, CDR2 SASEGT. The CDR3 consists of 16 residues. The CDR3 DNA sequence: TGTGCCAGCAGTGGGATGCTGGGACAGCGCCACAATGAGCAGTTCTTC. Protein sequence: CASSGMLGQRHNEQFF.

The gene calls are TRBV11-3 and TRBJ2-3; 8 positions agree with TRBD1. The germline gives CDR1 SGHNT, CDR2 YENEEA. The CDR3 has 14 residues. Trimming took 8 bases from V and 2 from J; bases not matched to a gene: 6. CDR3 nucleotides: TGTGCCAGCGGACAGGGAGCCACCACAGATACGCAGTATTTT. It codes for CASGQGATTDTQYF.

V gene TRBV4-3 combines with J gene TRBJ1-6; TRBD1 might be the D (5 bases). The germline V gene encodes CDR1 LGHNA and CDR2 YSLEER. V lost 1 base and J lost 10, with 23 bases in between. CDR3 size: 18 residues. The CDR3 DNA reads TGCGCCAGCAGCCAAGTATTAGGGGCCAAAGGCTTACAATCACCCCTCCACTTT. Amino acid sequence: CASSQVLGAKGLQSPLHF.

The CDR3 reads CASSPGGPGNQPQHF. The CDR3 DNA sequence: TGTGCCAGCAGCCCGGGGGGCCCCGGCAATCAGCCCCAGCATTTT. The chain links TRBV4-2 to TRBJ1-5; perhaps TRBD1 as D (6 bases). The CDR3 has 15 amino acids. CDR1 is LGHNA, CDR2 YNFKEQ, per germline. V was pared by 4 bases and J by 2 bases, with 12 bases between.

The sample holds one count of this clonotype. The genes are TRBV20-1 and TRBJ1-6; TRBD1 matches 8 bases. The length of the CDR3 is 15 residues. The junction had 9 bases not matched to a gene; V was cut back by 2 bases and J by 9 bases. The germline CDR1 and CDR2 sequences are DFQATT and SNEGSKA (reference sequence). CDR3 DNA: TGCAGTGCTAGATCATTGGACAGGGATAGTTCACCCCTCCACTTT. Protein: CSARSLDRDSSPLHF.

This sequence joins TRBV3-1 and TRBJ2-5; D gene unclear. Per germline, CDR1 LGHDT and CDR2 YNNKEL (reference sequence). The CDR3 is 12 amino acids. Trimming left V 2 bases short and J 11 bases short, with 12 bases between. In DNA form, the CDR3 reads TGTGCCAGCAGCCAATTAAGTGGTGAGCAGTACTTC. This sequence encodes CASSQLSGEQYF.

Concerning this clonotype: The conserved phenylalanine or tryptophan normally closing the CDR3 is absent here, so this likely arose from a read error. The DNA is left out, because the CDR3 cannot be placed on it with certainty; the CDR3 is given as TCRdb lists it. The chain links TRBV10-3 to TRBJ2-1. The CDR3 comprises 13 residues, both ends counted. CDR1 and CDR2 from the germline V gene are ENHRY and SYGVKD. The CDR3 reads CAIRAGTDNERFV.

The gene calls are TRBV25-1 and TRBJ2-1, with TRBD1 as a possible D gene (6 bases). CDR3 size: 15 residues. CDR1 is MGHDK, CDR2 SYGVNS, per germline. The V and J ends lost 11 bases and 8 bases respectively, with 25 bases between them. CDR3 amino acids: CAREGDPPFSDEQFF. For the CDR3, the DNA is TGTGCCCGCGAGGGGGACCCACCGTTCTCGGATGAGCAGTTCTTC.

The chain combines TRBV12-3 or TRBV12-4 with TRBJ1-5, with TRBD1 matching over 7 bases. The CDR3 consists of 15 residues. V shed 5 bases, J shed 2 bases, and the junction held 6 bases outside the gene matches. The CDR3 reads CASSPSDRGNQPQHF. In DNA, the CDR3 is TGTGCCAGCAGTCCGTCCGACAGGGGCAATCAGCCCCAGCATTTT.

The chain links TRBV6-1 to TRBJ2-5; TRBD2 aligns across 7 bases. V was clipped by 6 bases and J by 3 bases; unmatched bases: 7. This CDR3 is 14 amino acids long. In germline, CDR1 is MNHNS, CDR2 SASEGT. CDR3 protein: CASRAFGLEETQYF. As DNA, the CDR3 is TGTGCCAGCAGGGCCTTCGGACTAGAAGAGACCCAGTACTTC.

V and J are TRBV7-9 and TRBJ2-5; TRBD2 matches at 10 bases. This CDR3 spans 16 amino acids. Germline values: CDR1 SEHNR, CDR2 FQNEAQ (reference sequence). Losses at the gene ends were 6 bases for V and 1 base for J; bases not matched to a gene: 8. The CDR3 coding sequence is TGTGCCAGCAGGAGGTGGGCTAGCGGGGGCCAAGAGACCCAGTACTTC. Its protein product is CASRRWASGGQETQYF.

On this clonotype: A much larger clone differs from this one at a single base, so this may be a read error. This chain connects TRBV24-1 to TRBJ2-3; TRBD1 matches 9 bases. The CDR3 length is 15 residues. CDR1 KGHDR and CDR2 SFDVKD come from the germline V gene. The CDR3 nucleotides are TGTGCCACCACCTCGGGACAGGGTCTCGCAGATACGCGGTATTTT. Residues: CATTSGQGLADTRYF.

This clonotype occurred a few times. CDR3 sequence: CASSPGPVGGYTF. CDR3 sequence (DNA): TGCGCCAGCAGCCCCGGCCCAGTTGGTGGCTACACCTTC. The chain links TRBV5-1 to TRBJ1-2; no clear D. CDR1 is SGHRS, CDR2 YFSETQ, per germline. The CDR3 is 13 residues long. The V and J ends lost 4 bases and 7 bases respectively, with 14 bases between them. Complete variable domain (other parts from reference TRBV5-1 and TRBJ1-2): KAGVTQTPRYLIKTRGQQVTLSCSPISGHRSVSWYQQTPGQGLQFLFEYFSETQRNKGNFPGRFSGRQFSNSRSEMNVSTLELGDSALYLCASSPGPVGGYTFGSGTRLTVV.